What follows are 27 T cell receptor beta chains derived from one specimen sequenced in a study of post-analysis software for immune sequencing data. Unique-molecular-identifier-tagged TCR beta cDNA libraries were used. TCRdb re-called the PCR reads through MiXCR, storing one row per CDR3 protein. Of over 150,000 distinct CDR3 sequences in the sample, around 36% were seen once. The material was blood, obtained after autologous hematopoietic stem cell transplantation. These receptors all stem from a girl under 18 with multiple sclerosis.

The gene calls are TRBV27 and TRBJ1-1, with D maybe TRBD1 (6 bases). This CDR3 contains 16 residues. The germline CDR1 and CDR2 sequences are MNHEY and SMNVEV (reference sequence). Trimming cost V 4 bases and J 4 bases, with 19 bases left between them. CDR3 nucleotide sequence: TGTGCCAGCAGTTCTCGAACAGGGTTTTCGGGCACTGAAGCTTTCTTT. It is translated as CASSSRTGFSGTEAFF.

This clonotype was detected a few times. One base away lies a much larger clone, so this may be a sequencing read error. The chain recombines TRBV20-1 with TRBJ2-5; TRBD2 aligns across 7 bases. The CDR3 sequence is 15 residues long. V shed 2 bases, J shed 11 bases, and the junction held 17 bases outside the gene matches. Germline CDR1 DFQATT, CDR2 SNEGSKA (reference sequence). CDR3 nucleotides: TGCAGTGCTAGATTGGGGGGGGTGGCCAGGGATGAGCAGTACTTC. Translating gives CSARLGGVARDEQYF.

The rearrangement uses TRBV20-1 and TRBJ1-2; D remains unclear. Germline V gene sequence: CDR1 DFQATT, CDR2 SNEGSKA (reference sequence). This CDR3 has 12 residues. V was shortened by 6 bases and J by 2 bases, with 10 bases between the two germline ends. The CDR3 reads CSAHHPNYGYTF. The CDR3 DNA follows: TGCAGTGCCCACCACCCCAACTATGGCTACACCTTC.

This clonotype turned up a few times. The chain is built from TRBV30 and TRBJ2-7; TRBD1 agrees at 7 bases. CDR1 GTSNPN and CDR2 SVGIG come from the germline V gene (reference sequence). This CDR3 has 13 residues. The J segment lost 1 base and the V segment lost 5 bases, leaving 5 bases of the junction unmatched. CDR3 sequence: CAWSTGTSYEQYF. CDR3 in DNA: TGTGCCTGGTCGACAGGGACATCCTACGAGCAGTACTTC.

The chain is built from TRBV5-6 and TRBJ1-2, with 8 nucleotides matching TRBD1. V gave up 3 bases and J gave up 4 bases; unmatched junction bases: 8. The length of the CDR3 is 15 residues. The germline V gene has CDR1 SGHDT and CDR2 YYEEEE. The CDR3, as DNA: TGTGCCAGCAGCTCCCGGGACAGGACCCTCTATGGCTACACCTTC. Residues: CASSSRDRTLYGYTF.

The V and J genes are TRBV6-2 or TRBV6-3 and TRBJ2-7; no clear D gene. Trimming stripped 7 bases from V and 3 bases from J, with 16 bases between. Germline CDR1 reads MNHEY; CDR2 reads SVGEGT. This CDR3 is built from 14 residues. CDR3 residues: CASTKDGANYEQYF. The CDR3 nucleotides are TGTGCCAGCACCAAGGACGGAGCCAACTACGAGCAGTACTTC.

The V and J genes are TRBV20-1 and TRBJ1-1; no firm D call. CDR1 is DFQATT, CDR2 SNEGSKA, per germline (reference sequence). V gave up 0 bases and J gave up 2 bases, with 10 bases separating them. The CDR3 is 14 residues long. CDR3 protein: CSAREGPQNTEAFF. DNA for the CDR3: TGCAGTGCTAGAGAGGGTCCACAAAACACTGAAGCTTTCTTT.

This chain links TRBV7-9 with TRBJ2-4; D may be TRBD2 (5 bases). The germline V gene has CDR1 SEHNR and CDR2 FQNEAQ (reference sequence). The CDR3 loop spans 14 amino acids. V lost 1 base, J lost 7 bases, and 11 bases lay in between. CDR3 in amino acids: CASSLVGESNIQYF. The CDR3 DNA sequence: TGTGCCAGCAGCTTAGTCGGGGAATCCAACATTCAGTACTTC. The variable domain in full, completed from reference TRBV7-9 and TRBJ2-4, reads DTGVSQNPRHKITKRGQNVTFRCDPISEHNRLYWYRQTLGQGPEFLTYFQNEAQLEKSRLLSDRFSAERPKGSFSTLEIQRTEQGDSAMYLCASSLVGESNIQYFGAGTRLSVL.

This chain connects TRBV15 to TRBJ1-4; 9 bases line up with TRBD1. The V gene end was trimmed by 4 bases and the J gene end by 8 bases; junction bases not matched to a gene: 8. From germline, CDR1 is LNHNV and CDR2 YYDKDF (reference sequence). The CDR3 spans 15 residues. The CDR3: CATSTRQGVGEKLFF. Here the CDR3 DNA reads TGTGCCACCAGCACCCGACAGGGGGTAGGAGAAAAACTGTTTTTT.

This clonotype was recorded many times. The chain is built from TRBV29-1 and TRBJ2-4; D call uncertain. Germline V lookup: CDR1 SQVTM, CDR2 ANQGSEA. This CDR3 region has 12 residues. Trimming took 4 bases from V and 5 from J, leaving 9 bases between them. CDR3 residues: CSVGPRENIQYF. In DNA form, the CDR3 reads TGCAGCGTTGGCCCCCGGGAAAACATTCAGTACTTC.

Ten or more counts support this clonotype. The chain joins TRBV20-1 to TRBJ2-1; the match to TRBD2 covers 7 bases. This CDR3 is 15 amino acids long. Germline CDR1 reads DFQATT; CDR2 reads SNEGSKA (reference sequence). Trimming cost V 1 base and J 4 bases; bases outside gene matches: 7. CDR3 amino acids: CSARGGSGIYNEQFF. DNA for the CDR3: TGCAGTGCTAGAGGCGGGAGTGGGATATACAATGAGCAGTTCTTC.

The sample holds a few counts of this clonotype. V usage is TRBV18 and J usage is TRBJ1-2, with no clear D. The V gene lost 3 bases and the J gene lost 5 bases, with 10 bases spanning the gap. This CDR3 comprises 13 residues. Germline CDR1 and CDR2: KGHSH and LQKENI. The CDR3 is CASSPHPGYGYTF. As DNA, the CDR3 is TGTGCCAGCTCACCCCATCCCGGATATGGCTACACCTTC.

The chain carries TRBV14 and TRBJ2-1; TRBD2 is a possible D gene (5 bases). The CDR3 covers 14 residues. Germline CDR1 SGHDN, CDR2 FVKESK. Deletions cut 0 bases from V and 10 bases from J, with 13 bases between. The CDR3 DNA sequence: TGTGCCAGCAGCCAAGAATTGGGAGTCACGGAGCAGTTCTTC. This codes for CASSQELGVTEQFF.

The gene calls are TRBV7-9 and TRBJ2-7; D might be TRBD1 or TRBD2, each matching 5 bases. The germline CDR1 and CDR2 sequences are SEHNR and FQNEAQ (reference sequence). This CDR3 is 13 amino acids long. V was clipped by 2 bases and J by 10 bases, with 15 bases between them. The CDR3 here is CASSLKATGAQYF. The CDR3 coding sequence is TGTGCCAGCAGCTTAAAAGCCACCGGGGCCCAGTACTTC.

The chain has TRBV7-9 and TRBJ2-1; D is unclear. The V end was cut by 5 bases, the J end by 0 bases, with 11 bases between. This CDR3 has 15 amino acids. The germline V gene has CDR1 SEHNR and CDR2 FQNEAQ (reference sequence). The DNA for the CDR3 is TGTGCCAGCAGCGTAAGCGAGAGCTCCTACAATGAGCAGTTCTTC. This codes for CASSVSESSYNEQFF.

The V call is TRBV5-1, the J call TRBJ2-1; TRBD2 matches 14 bases. The CDR3 sequence is 17 residues long. Per germline, CDR1 SGHRS and CDR2 YFSETQ. V shed 4 bases and J 6 bases; nucleotides not matched to a gene: 9. The DNA of the CDR3 is TGCGCCAGCAGCCCTTGGACTAGCGGGAGGAATACCAATGAGCAGTTCTTC. Its translation is CASSPWTSGRNTNEQFF.

The rearrangement links TRBV4-2 to TRBJ2-1, with D perhaps assigned TRBD1 or TRBD2 (5 bases each). CDR1 is LGHNA and CDR2 is YNFKEQ in the germline V gene. Trimming left V 1 base short and J 7 bases short, with 17 bases between. The CDR3 consists of 16 residues. The CDR3 reads CASSQARASKGNEQFF. In DNA form, the CDR3 reads TGTGCCAGCAGCCAAGCGAGGGCTAGCAAGGGGAATGAGCAGTTCTTC.

The gene calls are TRBV20-1 and TRBJ2-3; 10 bases agree with TRBD2. The CDR3 is made up of 15 amino acids. Trimming at V came to 0 bases and at J to 2 bases, leaving 2 bases not matched to a gene. The germline CDR1 and CDR2 sequences are DFQATT and SNEGSKA (reference sequence). In DNA form, the CDR3 reads TGCAGTGCTAGAGACGGACTAGCGGACACAGATACGCAGTATTTT. Translating gives CSARDGLADTDTQYF.

The V call is TRBV7-8, the J call TRBJ2-3; 11 bases fit TRBD2. The CDR3 runs 20 residues. V gave up 4 bases and J gave up 5 bases; unmatched junction bases: 20. The germline CDR1 and CDR2 sequences are SGHVS and FQNEAQ. CDR3 sequence reads: CASSSRLPGLAGLPQDTQYF. CDR3 nucleotides: TGTGCCAGCAGCTCTCGGCTCCCCGGACTAGCGGGCCTTCCCCAAGATACGCAGTATTTT. Based on the CDR3 plus reference TRBV7-8 and TRBJ2-3, the full variable domain is GAGVSQSPRYKVAKRGQDVALRCDPISGHVSLFWYQQALGQGPEFLTYFQNEAQLDKSGLPSDRFFAERPEGSVSTLKIQRTQQEDSAVYLCASSSRLPGLAGLPQDTQYFGPGTRLTVL.

This rearrangement joins TRBV2 to TRBJ1-5; 8 nucleotides match TRBD1. The V segment lost 7 bases and the J segment 6 bases; nucleotides outside the gene matches: 5. Germline values: CDR1 SNHLY, CDR2 FYNNEI. This CDR3 spans 13 amino acids. CDR3 DNA sequence: TGTGCCAGCACTCCGACAGGGGTTCAGCCCCAGCATTTT. It is translated as CASTPTGVQPQHF. The whole variable domain, remainder taken from reference TRBV2 and TRBJ1-5, is EPEVTQTPSHQVTQMGQEVILRCVPISNHLYFYWYRQILGQKVEFLVSFYNNEISEKSEIFDDQFSVERPDGSNFTLKIRSTKLEDSAMYFCASTPTGVQPQHFGDGTRLSIL.

This clonotype was seen at least ten times. CDR3 in DNA: TGCAGTGCTAGGCACACTATTAGCGGAGAGCAGTACTTC. Residues: CSARHTISGEQYF. This rearrangement joins TRBV20-1 to TRBJ2-5, with D perhaps matching TRBD2 (6 bases). The CDR3 covers 13 residues. Germline CDR1 is DFQATT and CDR2 is SNEGSKA (reference sequence). V shed 3 bases and J shed 11 bases, with 19 bases lying between them.

CDR3 coding DNA: TGTGCCAGCAGCTCGGGACCAGACTCCAATGAGCAGTTCTTC. Translated, it gives CASSSGPDSNEQFF. The rearrangement links TRBV9 to TRBJ2-1; D may correspond to TRBD1 or TRBD2 (5 bases each). V lost 4 bases and J 6 bases, leaving 14 bases between the germline ends. CDR1 is SGDLS, CDR2 YYNGEE, per germline. The CDR3 is 14 residues long. Looking up the rest from reference TRBV9 and TRBJ2-1 gives the full variable domain: DSGVTQTPKHLITATGQRVTLRCSPRSGDLSVYWYQQSLDQGLQFLIQYYNGEERAKGNILERFSAQQFPDLHSELNLSSLELGDSALYFCASSSGPDSNEQFFGPGTRLTVL.

The chain combines TRBV5-1 with TRBJ2-3, with D possibly called TRBD1 or TRBD2 (5 bases each). The germline V gene encodes CDR1 SGHRS and CDR2 YFSETQ. The ends were cut back, 5 bases at V and 6 bases at J, with 16 bases in the middle. The CDR3 has 14 residues. The CDR3 loop is CASRFGTPLDTQYF. The CDR3 DNA is TGCGCCAGCAGATTTGGGACGCCCCTCGATACGCAGTATTTT. Combining the CDR3 with reference TRBV5-1 and TRBJ2-3 gives the whole variable domain KAGVTQTPRYLIKTRGQQVTLSCSPISGHRSVSWYQQTPGQGLQFLFEYFSETQRNKGNFPGRFSGRQFSNSRSEMNVSTLELGDSALYLCASRFGTPLDTQYFGPGTRLTVL.

This clonotype showed up just a few times. The genes are TRBV18 and TRBJ2-4; D gene uncertain. The CDR3 spans 16 residues. Trimming left V 3 bases short and J 0 bases short, with 12 bases between. CDR1 and CDR2 from the germline V gene are KGHSH and LQKENI. The CDR3 DNA sequence: TGTGCCAGCTCACCCACGGACGGCCTAGCCAAAAACATTCAGTACTTC. Translated: CASSPTDGLAKNIQYF.

This sequence joins TRBV7-2 and TRBJ1-1; TRBD1 aligns across 8 bases. The V gene end was trimmed by 4 bases and the J gene end by 4 bases; junction bases not matched to a gene: 8. This CDR3 is 15 amino acids long. The V gene's germline CDR1 is SGHTA and CDR2 FQGNSA. CDR3 region: CASSSPGGWSTEAFF. In DNA, the CDR3 is TGTGCCAGCAGCTCCCCAGGGGGCTGGAGCACTGAAGCTTTCTTT.

In its sample, this clonotype was seen a few times. The chain joins TRBV5-6 to TRBJ2-7; no firm D call. The V and J ends lost 0 bases and 3 bases respectively, with 10 bases between them. The CDR3 has 14 amino acids. Germline V gene sequence: CDR1 SGHDT, CDR2 YYEEEE. Here the CDR3 reads CASSLVNGGYEQYF. CDR3 bases: TGTGCCAGCAGCTTGGTCAACGGTGGCTACGAGCAGTACTTC.

Written as DNA, the CDR3 is TGTGCCTGGTCTTCCCAGGGCCACGAGCAGTACTTC. Amino acid sequence: CAWSSQGHEQYF. The gene calls are TRBV30 and TRBJ2-7; TRBD1 is a possible D gene (5 bases). The V and J ends lost 5 bases and 5 bases respectively, with 13 bases between them. The CDR3 extends over 12 amino acids. Looked up from germline, CDR1 is GTSNPN and CDR2 is SVGIG (reference sequence).